A selection of T cell receptor beta chains follows, all from one sample in a study of blood T cell repertoires in COVID-19. Here immunoSEQ multiplex PCR was the method, and the copy in TCRdb shows in-frame clones only, minus some. The repertoire includes about 250,000 clones, 90% of them detected once, and 2.1% sits in the top ten. The sample taken for sequencing was peripheral blood. The receptor source for this set is a woman aged 55-69 years with COVID-19, enrolled during active disease. The conserved cysteine and the conserved F or W are not part of the CDR3 here. Not all rows give a size; the values are once, few, many and, for expanded clones, a class.

V	J	size	CDR3
TRBV4-1	TRBJ1-2	once	ASSQEGQGGNGYT
TRBV4-1	TRBJ1-1	.	ASSQDRGQGEAF
TRBV7-2	TRBJ1-2	.	ASSLAGRDYGYT
TRBV29-1	TRBJ1-1	.	SVAGGNTEAF
TRBV25-1	TRBJ1-4	.	ASSEAGGGEKLF
TRBV2	TRBJ1-1	.	ASNRQDMNTEAF
TRBV18	TRBJ1-1	.	ASSPGASSTEAF
TRBV11-2	TRBJ1-1	.	ASRPAYGGTEAF
TRBV10-3	TRBJ1-5	.	AISGRGNQPQH
TRBV6-4	TRBJ2-3	once	ASSDGGTSTDTQY
TRBV2	TRBJ2-2	.	ASSPTGGADTGELF
TRBV29-1	TRBJ2-5	.	SVASLRGWETQY
TRBV4-2	TRBJ1-1	.	ASSPPAGNTEAF
TRBV4-3	TRBJ1-6	.	ASSQDWGGSPLH
TRBV4-1	TRBJ1-2	.	ASSHGQASNYGYT
TRBV10-3	TRBJ1-2	.	AISESKQGSYGYT